The present TCR beta chain was sequenced within a study of identical twins. Trimming stripped 6 bases from V and 1 base from J, with 14 bases between. Germline-derived CDR1 and CDR2 are DFQATT and SNEGSKA (reference sequence). This CDR3 is 14 amino acids long. This clonotype has more than one count but fewer than ten. MiXCR, applied by TCRdb to the 5' RACE reads, yields one record per CDR3 protein. Of some 440,000 distinct CDR3 sequences listed, 20% to 25% were seen once; the top ten hold 2.9%. The same sample was also used in a study of T cells expressing NK-cell markers. Per that study: It was sorted CD3+CD56-NKG2C+, CD3+CD56+NKG2C- and CD3+CD56+NKG2C+ T cells that provided the TCR beta repertoires.

This clonotype was obtained from a woman between 18 and 29 years old in good health. This chain joins TRBV20-1 and TRBJ2-3, with TRBD1 as a possible D gene (6 bases). Sample: CD4+ T cells sorted from blood. The CDR3 coding sequence is TGCAGTGCAATACAGGCAGGGGGCACAGATACGCAGTATTTT. Translating it yields CSAIQAGGTDTQYF.